This TCR beta chain was obtained from a study of early T cells in non-severe SARS-CoV-2 infection. This CDR3 has 13 residues. The germline V gene has CDR1 GTSNPN and CDR2 SVGIG (reference sequence). Trimming left V 8 bases short and J 0 bases short, with 12 bases between. TCRdb re-called the 5' RACE reads with MiXCR, one entry per CDR3 protein. The top ten clones hold 5% to 7.5% of a sample with tens of thousands of distinct CDR3 sequences, 12% of them seen once. This sequence originates from an adult who was a healthcare worker with PCR-confirmed SARS-CoV-2 infection or an uninfected control (not recorded which). J is TRBJ2-3 and V is TRBV30; D not resolved. The sequencing input was whole blood. Here the CDR3 DNA reads TGTGCCGCCCAATTATCTAGCACAGATACGCAGTATTTT. It specifies CAAQLSSTDTQYF.